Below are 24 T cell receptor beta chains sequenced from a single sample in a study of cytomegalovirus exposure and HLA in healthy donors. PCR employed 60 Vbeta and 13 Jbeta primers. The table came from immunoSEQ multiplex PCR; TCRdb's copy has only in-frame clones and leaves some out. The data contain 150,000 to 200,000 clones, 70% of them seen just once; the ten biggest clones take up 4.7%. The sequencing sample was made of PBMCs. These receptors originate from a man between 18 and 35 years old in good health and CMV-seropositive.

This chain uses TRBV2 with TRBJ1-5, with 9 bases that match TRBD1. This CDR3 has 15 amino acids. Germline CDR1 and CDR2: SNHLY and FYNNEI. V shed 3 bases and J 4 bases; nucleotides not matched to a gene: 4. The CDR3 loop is CASSDGTGTNQPQHF. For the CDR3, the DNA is TGTGCCAGCAGTGACGGGACAGGGACAAATCAGCCCCAGCATTTT.

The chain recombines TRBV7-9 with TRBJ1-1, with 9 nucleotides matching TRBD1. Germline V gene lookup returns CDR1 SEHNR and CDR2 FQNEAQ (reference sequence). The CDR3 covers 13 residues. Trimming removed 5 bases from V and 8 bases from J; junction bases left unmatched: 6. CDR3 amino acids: CASSPGQGLEAFF. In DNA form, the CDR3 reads TGTGCCAGCAGCCCGGGACAGGGACTCGAAGCTTTCTTT.

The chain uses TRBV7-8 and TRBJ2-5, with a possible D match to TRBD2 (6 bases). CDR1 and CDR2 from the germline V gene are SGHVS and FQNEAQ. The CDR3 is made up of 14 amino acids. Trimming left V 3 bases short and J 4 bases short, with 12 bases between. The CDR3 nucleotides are TGTGCCAGCAGCTTCAGTAGCGGACGAGAGACCCAGTACTTC. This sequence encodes CASSFSSGRETQYF.

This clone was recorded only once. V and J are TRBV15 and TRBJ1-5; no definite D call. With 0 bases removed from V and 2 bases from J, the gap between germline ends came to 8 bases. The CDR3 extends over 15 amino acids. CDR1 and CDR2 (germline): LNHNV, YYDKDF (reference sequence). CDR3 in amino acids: CATSRDRTGNQPQHF. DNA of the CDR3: TGTGCCACCAGCAGAGATAGAACTGGCAATCAGCCCCAGCATTTT.

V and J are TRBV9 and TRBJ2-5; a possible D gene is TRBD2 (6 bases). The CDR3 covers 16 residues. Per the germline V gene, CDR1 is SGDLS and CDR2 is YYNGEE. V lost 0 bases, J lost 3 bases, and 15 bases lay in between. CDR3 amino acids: CASSVGPGGAEETQYF. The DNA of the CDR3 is TGTGCCAGCAGCGTAGGTCCCGGGGGTGCCGAAGAGACCCAGTACTTC.

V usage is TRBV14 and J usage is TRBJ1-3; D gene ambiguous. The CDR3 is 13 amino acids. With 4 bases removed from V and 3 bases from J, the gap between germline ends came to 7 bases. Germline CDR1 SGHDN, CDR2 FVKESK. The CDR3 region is CASSPLSGNTIYF. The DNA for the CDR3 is TGTGCCAGCAGCCCCCTGAGTGGAAACACCATATATTTT.

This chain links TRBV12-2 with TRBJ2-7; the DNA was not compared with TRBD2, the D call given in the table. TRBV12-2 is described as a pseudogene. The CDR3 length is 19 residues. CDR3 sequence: CASRLAPRTSGRKFHEQYV. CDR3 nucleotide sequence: TGTGCAAGTCGCTTAGCCCCGAGGACTAGCGGGAGAAAGTTCCACGAGCAGTACGTC.

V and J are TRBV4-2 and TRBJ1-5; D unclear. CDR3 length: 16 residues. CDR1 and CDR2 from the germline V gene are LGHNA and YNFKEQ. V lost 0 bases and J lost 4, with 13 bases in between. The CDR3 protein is CASSQDLGSVNQPQHF. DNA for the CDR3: TGTGCCAGCAGCCAAGATCTTGGTTCAGTTAATCAGCCCCAGCATTTT.

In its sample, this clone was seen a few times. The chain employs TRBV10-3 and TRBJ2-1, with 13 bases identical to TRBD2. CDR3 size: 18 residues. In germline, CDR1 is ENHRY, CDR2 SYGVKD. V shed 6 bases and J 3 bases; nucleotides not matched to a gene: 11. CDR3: CAISRLAGGTINYNEQFF. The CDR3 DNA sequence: TGTGCCATCAGCCGACTAGCGGGGGGAACAATAAACTACAATGAGCAGTTCTTC.

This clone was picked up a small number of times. The chain's CDR3 is CASSFQGNQPQHF. DNA for the CDR3: TGTGCCAGCAGTTTTCAGGGTAACCAGCCCCAGCATTTT. The V and J genes are TRBV27 and TRBJ1-5; D perhaps matches TRBD1 (5 bases). CDR3 size: 13 residues. The germline gives CDR1 MNHEY, CDR2 SMNVEV (reference sequence). The ends were cut back, 3 bases at V and 7 bases at J, with 10 bases in the middle.

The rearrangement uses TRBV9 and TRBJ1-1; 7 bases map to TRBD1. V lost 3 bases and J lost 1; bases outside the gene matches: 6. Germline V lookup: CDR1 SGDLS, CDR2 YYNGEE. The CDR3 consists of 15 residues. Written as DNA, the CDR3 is TGTGCCAGCAGCGCCCTCGGGACAGCGAACACTGAAGCTTTCTTT. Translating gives CASSALGTANTEAFF.

CDR3 bases: TGTGCCAGCAATCCCACAGGGAGCACTGAAGCTTTCTTT. This translates into CASNPTGSTEAFF. The chain joins TRBV5-6 to TRBJ1-1; maybe TRBD1 (6 bases). There are 13 residues in the CDR3. Germline V gives CDR1 SGHDT, CDR2 YYEEEE. V was clipped by 6 bases and J by 4 bases, with 13 bases between them.

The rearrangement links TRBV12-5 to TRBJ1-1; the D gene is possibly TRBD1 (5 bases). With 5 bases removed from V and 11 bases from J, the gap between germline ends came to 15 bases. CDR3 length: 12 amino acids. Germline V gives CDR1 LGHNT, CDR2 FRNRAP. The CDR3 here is CASGLNAGGAFF. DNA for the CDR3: TGTGCTAGTGGTCTAAACGCCGGGGGGGCTTTCTTT.

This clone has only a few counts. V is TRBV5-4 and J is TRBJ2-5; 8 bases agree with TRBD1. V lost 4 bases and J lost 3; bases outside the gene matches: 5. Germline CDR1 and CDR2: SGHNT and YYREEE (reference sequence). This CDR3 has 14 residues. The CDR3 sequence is CASSPGGAEETQYF. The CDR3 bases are TGTGCCAGCAGCCCAGGGGGCGCCGAAGAGACCCAGTACTTC.

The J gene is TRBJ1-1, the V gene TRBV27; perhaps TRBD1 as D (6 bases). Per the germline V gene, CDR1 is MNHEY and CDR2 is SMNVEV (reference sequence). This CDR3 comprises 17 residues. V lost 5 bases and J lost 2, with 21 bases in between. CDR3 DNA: TGTGCCAGCAGTATACACCCGGGACAACTTCTTAACACTGAAGCTTTCTTT. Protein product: CASSIHPGQLLNTEAFF.

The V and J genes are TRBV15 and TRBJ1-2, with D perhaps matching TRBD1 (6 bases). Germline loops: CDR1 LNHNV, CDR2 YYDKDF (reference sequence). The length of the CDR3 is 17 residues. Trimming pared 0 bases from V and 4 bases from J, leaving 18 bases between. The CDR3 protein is CATSRDRSLGGGYGYTF. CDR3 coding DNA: TGTGCCACCAGCAGAGATAGAAGTTTAGGGGGGGGCTATGGCTACACCTTC.

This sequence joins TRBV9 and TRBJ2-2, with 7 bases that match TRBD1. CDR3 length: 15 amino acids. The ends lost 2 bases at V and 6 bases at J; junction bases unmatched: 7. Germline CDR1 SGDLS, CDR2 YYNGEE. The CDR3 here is CASSVRGGDPGELFF. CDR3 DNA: TGTGCCAGCAGCGTTCGAGGGGGCGACCCCGGGGAGCTGTTTTTT. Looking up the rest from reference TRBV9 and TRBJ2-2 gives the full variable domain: DSGVTQTPKHLITATGQRVTLRCSPRSGDLSVYWYQQSLDQGLQFLIQYYNGEERAKGNILERFSAQQFPDLHSELNLSSLELGDSALYFCASSVRGGDPGELFFGEGSRLTVL.

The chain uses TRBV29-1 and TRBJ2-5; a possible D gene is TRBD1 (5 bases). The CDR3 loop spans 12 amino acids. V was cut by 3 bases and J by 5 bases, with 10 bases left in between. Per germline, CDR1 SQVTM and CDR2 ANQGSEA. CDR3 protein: CSVDRPGETQYF. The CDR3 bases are TGCAGCGTTGACAGGCCAGGGGAGACCCAGTACTTC.

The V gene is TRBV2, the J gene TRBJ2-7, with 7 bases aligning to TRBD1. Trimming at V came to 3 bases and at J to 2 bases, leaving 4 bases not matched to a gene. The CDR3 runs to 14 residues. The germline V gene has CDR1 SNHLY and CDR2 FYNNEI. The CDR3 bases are TGTGCCAGCAGTGACGGGCAGGGGGCCTACGAGCAGTACGTC. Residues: CASSDGQGAYEQYV.

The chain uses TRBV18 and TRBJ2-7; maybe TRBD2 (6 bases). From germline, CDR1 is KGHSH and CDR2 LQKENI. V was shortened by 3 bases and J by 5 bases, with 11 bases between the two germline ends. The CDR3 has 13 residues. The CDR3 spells CASSPGGPDEQYV. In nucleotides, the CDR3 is TGTGCCAGCTCACCGGGGGGTCCCGACGAGCAGTACGTC.

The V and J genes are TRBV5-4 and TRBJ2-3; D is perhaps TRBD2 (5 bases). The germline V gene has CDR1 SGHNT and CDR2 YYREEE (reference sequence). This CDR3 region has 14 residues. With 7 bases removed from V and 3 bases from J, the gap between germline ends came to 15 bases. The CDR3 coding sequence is TGTGCCAGCTTACCCGGGGATCGGACAGATACGCAGTATTTT. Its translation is CASLPGDRTDTQYF.

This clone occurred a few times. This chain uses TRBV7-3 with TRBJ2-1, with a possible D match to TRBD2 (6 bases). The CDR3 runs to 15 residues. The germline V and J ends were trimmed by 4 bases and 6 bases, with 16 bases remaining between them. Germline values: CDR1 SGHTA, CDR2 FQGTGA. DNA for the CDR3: TGTGCCAGCAGCTCCGCGGGGTACAAGGGCAATGAGCAGTTCTTC. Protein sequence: CASSSAGYKGNEQFF.

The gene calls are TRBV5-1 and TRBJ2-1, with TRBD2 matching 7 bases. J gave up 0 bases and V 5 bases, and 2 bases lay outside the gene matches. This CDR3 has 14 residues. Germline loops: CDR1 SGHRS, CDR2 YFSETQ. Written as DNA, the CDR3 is TGCGCCAGCAGTTCTAGCGGCTCCTACAATGAGCAGTTCTTC. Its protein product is CASSSSGSYNEQFF.

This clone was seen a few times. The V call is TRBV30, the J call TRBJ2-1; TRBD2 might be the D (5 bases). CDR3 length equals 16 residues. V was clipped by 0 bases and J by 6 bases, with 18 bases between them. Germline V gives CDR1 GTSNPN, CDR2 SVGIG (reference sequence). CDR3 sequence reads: CAWSVLGSGGANEQFF. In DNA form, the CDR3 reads TGTGCCTGGAGTGTATTAGGGAGTGGAGGAGCCAATGAGCAGTTCTTC.